Detailed here is one T cell receptor beta chain. This entry comes from a study of blood T cell repertoires in COVID-19. Study context: Collection of acute and convalescent COVID-19 samples took place in the United States, Italy and Spain. PBMCs, B-cell-depleted T cells, or T cells provided the cDNA or gDNA that made up the material.

The table came from immunoSEQ multiplex PCR; TCRdb's copy has only in-frame clones and leaves some out. This sample has 400,000 to 550,000 clones, with more than 85% found just once. The receptor was derived from a woman in her thirties with acute or convalescent COVID-19. Sequenced material: peripheral blood.

The CDR3 DNA follows: TGTGCCAGCAGCCCGCGAGGGGGGGCTACCACTGAAGCTTTCTTT. It codes for CASSPRGGATTEAFF. The chain couples TRBV9 to TRBJ1-1, with D perhaps TRBD1 (6 bases). Trimming left V 4 bases short and J 4 bases short, with 17 bases between. Germline V lookup: CDR1 SGDLS, CDR2 YYNGEE. The CDR3 length is 15 residues.